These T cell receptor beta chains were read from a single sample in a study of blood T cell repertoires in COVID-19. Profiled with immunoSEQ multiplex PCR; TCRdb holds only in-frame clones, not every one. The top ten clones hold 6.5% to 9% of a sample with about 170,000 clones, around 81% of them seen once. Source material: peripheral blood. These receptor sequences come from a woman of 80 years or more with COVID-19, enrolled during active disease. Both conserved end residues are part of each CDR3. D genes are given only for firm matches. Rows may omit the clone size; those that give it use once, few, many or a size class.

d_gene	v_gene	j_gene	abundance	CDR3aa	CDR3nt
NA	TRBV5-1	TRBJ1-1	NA	CASSTRGNTEAFF	TGCGCCAGCAGCACCAGGGGAAACACTGAAGCTTTCTTT
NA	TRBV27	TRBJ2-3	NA	CASSLLGLQGGTQYF	TGTGCCAGCAGTTTATTGGGCCTCCAGGGTGGTACGCAGTATTTT
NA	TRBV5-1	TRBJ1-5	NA	CASSLDPNQPQHF	TGCGCCAGCAGCCTAGACCCGAATCAGCCCCAGCATTTT
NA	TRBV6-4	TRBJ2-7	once	CASSPSPSSYEQYF	TGTGCCAGCAGCCCTTCCCCCAGCTCCTACGAGCAGTACTTC
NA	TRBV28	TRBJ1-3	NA	CASSLNSDRGNTIYF	TGTGCCAGCAGTTTAAACTCTGATCGGGGGAACACCATATATTTT
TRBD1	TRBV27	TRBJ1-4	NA	CASSLSAGQGHEKLFF	TGTGCCAGCAGTTTATCGGCCGGACAGGGGCATGAAAAACTGTTTTTT
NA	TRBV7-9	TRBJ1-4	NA	CASSLTQNEQKLFF	TGTGCCAGCAGCTTAACGCAGAATGAACAAAAACTGTTTTTT
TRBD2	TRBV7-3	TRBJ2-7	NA	CASSATSGVYEQYF	TGTGCCAGCAGCGCCACTAGCGGTGTATACGAGCAGTACTTC
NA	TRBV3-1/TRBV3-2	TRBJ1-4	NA	CASSQASVGGSGKLFF	TGTGCCAGCAGCCAAGCATCGGTCGGGGGGTCAGGAAAACTGTTTTTT
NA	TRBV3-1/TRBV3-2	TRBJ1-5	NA	CASSQTGIYQPQHF	TGTGCCAGCAGCCAGACAGGAATCTATCAGCCCCAGCATTTT
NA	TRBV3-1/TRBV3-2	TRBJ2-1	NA	CASSRRTPRYNEQFF	TGTGCCAGCAGCCGACGGACACCTCGGTACAATGAGCAGTTCTTC
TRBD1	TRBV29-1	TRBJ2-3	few	CSVEGQGRTDTQYF	TGCAGCGTTGAGGGACAGGGCAGGACAGATACGCAGTATTTT
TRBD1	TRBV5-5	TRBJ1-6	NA	CASSLIGGDSPLHF	TGTGCCAGCAGCTTGATAGGGGGCGACTCACCCCTCCACTTT
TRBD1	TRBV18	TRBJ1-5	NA	CASSPGQYNQPQHF	TGTGCCAGCTCACCGGGACAGTACAATCAGCCCCAGCATTTT
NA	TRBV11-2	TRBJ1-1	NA	CASSSLTRAEAFF	TGTGCCAGCAGCTCCCTCACTCGGGCTGAAGCTTTCTTT
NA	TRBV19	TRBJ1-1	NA	CASKATDRSGAFF	TGTGCCAGTAAGGCGACAGACAGGTCGGGGGCTTTCTTT
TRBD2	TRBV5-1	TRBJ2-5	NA	CASSRAGTSSGETQYF	TGCGCCAGCAGCAGAGCCGGGACTAGTAGCGGAGAGACCCAGTACTTC
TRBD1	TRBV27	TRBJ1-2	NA	CASSSPGQGLNGYTF	TGTGCCAGCAGTTCGCCGGGACAGGGTTTGAATGGCTACACCTTC
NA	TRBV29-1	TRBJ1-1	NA	CSVRNGVEGGEAFF	TGCAGCGTTCGGAATGGGGTAGAAGGGGGTGAAGCTTTCTTT
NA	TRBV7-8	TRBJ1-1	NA	CASSPTRGGLPRLNTEAFF	TGTGCCAGCAGCCCGACTAGGGGGGGACTGCCACGGCTGAACACTGAAGCTTTCTTT
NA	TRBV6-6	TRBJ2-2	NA	CASSYVQPGGELFF	TGTGCCAGCAGTTACGTCCAGCCGGGTGGGGAGCTGTTTTTT